This note documents a single TCR beta chain sequence. The antigen remains unidentified. The record originates from a study of identical twins. Study results and limitations: In monozygotic twins, models underestimated the sharing of out-of-frame TCR alpha.

CDR1 and CDR2 (germline): SNHLY, FYNNEI. There are 15 residues in the CDR3. V was clipped by 8 bases and J by 5 bases, with 20 bases between them. In TCRdb, the 5' RACE reads were re-called with MiXCR into one record per CDR3 protein. The sample includes hundreds of thousands of distinct CDR3 sequences, 8.6% of them seen just once. These records were also assigned to another study, of yellow fever vaccine responses in identical twins.

This chain joins TRBV2 and TRBJ2-3, with D possibly being TRBD2 (6 bases). Specimen: PBMCs. This clonotype was sampled from a woman aged 18-29 years in good health. CDR3 sequence reads: CASPLTSLLLDTQYF. CDR3 DNA: TGTGCCAGCCCCCTGACTAGTCTTCTTTTAGATACGCAGTATTTT.